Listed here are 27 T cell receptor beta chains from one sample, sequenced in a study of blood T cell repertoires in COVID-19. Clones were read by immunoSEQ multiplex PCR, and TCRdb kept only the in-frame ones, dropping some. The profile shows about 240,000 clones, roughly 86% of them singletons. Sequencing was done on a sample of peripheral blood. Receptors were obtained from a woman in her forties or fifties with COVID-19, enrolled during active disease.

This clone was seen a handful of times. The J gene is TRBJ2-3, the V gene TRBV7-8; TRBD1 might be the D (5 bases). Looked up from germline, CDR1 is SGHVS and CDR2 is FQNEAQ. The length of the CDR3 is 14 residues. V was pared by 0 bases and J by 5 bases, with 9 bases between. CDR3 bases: TGTGCCAGCAGCTTAGCAGGGGTGGGAGATACGCAGTATTTT. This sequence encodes CASSLAGVGDTQYF. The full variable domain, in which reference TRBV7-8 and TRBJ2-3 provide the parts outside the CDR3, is GAGVSQSPRYKVAKRGQDVALRCDPISGHVSLFWYQQALGQGPEFLTYFQNEAQLDKSGLPSDRFFAERPEGSVSTLKIQRTQQEDSAVYLCASSLAGVGDTQYFGPGTRLTVL.

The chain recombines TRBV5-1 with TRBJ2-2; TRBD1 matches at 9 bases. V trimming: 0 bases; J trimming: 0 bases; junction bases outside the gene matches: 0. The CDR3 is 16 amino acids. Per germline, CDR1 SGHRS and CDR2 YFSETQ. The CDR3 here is CASSLGDRANTGELFF. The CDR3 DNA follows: TGCGCCAGCAGCTTGGGGGACAGGGCGAACACCGGGGAGCTGTTTTTT.

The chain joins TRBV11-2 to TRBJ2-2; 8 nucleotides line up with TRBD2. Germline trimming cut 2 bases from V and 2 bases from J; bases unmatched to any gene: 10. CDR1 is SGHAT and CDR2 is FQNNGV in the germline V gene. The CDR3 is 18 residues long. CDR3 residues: CASSLSGGEVINTGELFF. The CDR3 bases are TGTGCCAGCAGCTTATCCGGGGGGGAAGTCATCAACACCGGGGAGCTGTTTTTT.

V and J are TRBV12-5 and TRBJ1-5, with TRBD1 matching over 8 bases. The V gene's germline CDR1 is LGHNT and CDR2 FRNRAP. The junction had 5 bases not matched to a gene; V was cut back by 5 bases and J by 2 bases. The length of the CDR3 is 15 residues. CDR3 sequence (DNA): TGTGCTAGTGGTAGGGGGACAGGAGGCAATCAGCCCCAGCATTTT. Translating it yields CASGRGTGGNQPQHF.

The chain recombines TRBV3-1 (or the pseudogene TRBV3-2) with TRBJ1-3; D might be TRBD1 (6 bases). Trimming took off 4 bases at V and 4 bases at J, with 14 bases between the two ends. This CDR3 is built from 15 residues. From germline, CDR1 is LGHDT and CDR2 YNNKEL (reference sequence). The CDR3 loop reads CASSRTTGPGNTIYF. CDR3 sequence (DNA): TGTGCCAGCAGCCGGACCACAGGGCCCGGAAACACCATATATTTT.

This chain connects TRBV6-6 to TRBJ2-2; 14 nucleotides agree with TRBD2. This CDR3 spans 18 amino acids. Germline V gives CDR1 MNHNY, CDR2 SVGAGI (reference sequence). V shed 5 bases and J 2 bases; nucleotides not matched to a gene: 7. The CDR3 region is CASSPGLAGGLNTGELFF. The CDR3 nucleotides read TGTGCCAGCAGTCCCGGACTAGCGGGGGGCCTCAACACCGGGGAGCTGTTTTTT.

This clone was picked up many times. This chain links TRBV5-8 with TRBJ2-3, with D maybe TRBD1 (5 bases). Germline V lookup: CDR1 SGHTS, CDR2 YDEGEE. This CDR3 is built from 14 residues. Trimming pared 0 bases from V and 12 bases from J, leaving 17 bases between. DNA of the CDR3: TGTGCCAGCAGCTTGGGGCAGGGCTTTGGTTTTCAGTATTTT. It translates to CASSLGQGFGFQYF.

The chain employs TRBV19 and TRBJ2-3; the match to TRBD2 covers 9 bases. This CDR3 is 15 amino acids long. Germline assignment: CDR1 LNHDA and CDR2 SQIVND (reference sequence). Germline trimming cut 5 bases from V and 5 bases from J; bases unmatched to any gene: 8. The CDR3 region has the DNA TGTGCCAGTAGTTGGAGCGGGGGGAGGAGAGATACGCAGTATTTT. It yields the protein CASSWSGGRRDTQYF.

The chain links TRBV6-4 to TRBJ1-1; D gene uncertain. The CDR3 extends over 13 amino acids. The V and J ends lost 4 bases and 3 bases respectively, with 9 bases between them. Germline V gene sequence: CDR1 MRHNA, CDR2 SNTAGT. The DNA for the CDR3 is TGTGCCAGCAGTGCAGCGGCCGACACTGAAGCTTTCTTT. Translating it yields CASSAAADTEAFF.

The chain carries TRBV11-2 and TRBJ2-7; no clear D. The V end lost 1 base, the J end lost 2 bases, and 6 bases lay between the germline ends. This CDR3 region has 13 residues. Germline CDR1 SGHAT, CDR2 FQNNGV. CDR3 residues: CASSLGATYEQYV. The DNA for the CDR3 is TGTGCCAGCAGCTTAGGAGCCACCTACGAGCAGTACGTC.

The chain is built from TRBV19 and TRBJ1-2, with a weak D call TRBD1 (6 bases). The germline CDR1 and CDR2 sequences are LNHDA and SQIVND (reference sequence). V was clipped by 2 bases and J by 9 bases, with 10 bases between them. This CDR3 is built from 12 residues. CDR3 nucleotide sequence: TGTGCCAGTAGTATAAACAGGGACAGCTACACCTTC. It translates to CASSINRDSYTF.

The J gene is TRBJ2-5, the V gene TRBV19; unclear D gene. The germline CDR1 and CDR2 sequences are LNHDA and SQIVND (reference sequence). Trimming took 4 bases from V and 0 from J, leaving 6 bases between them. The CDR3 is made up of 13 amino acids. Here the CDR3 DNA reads TGTGCCAGTAGTAGCAGGAACCAAGAGACCCAGTACTTC. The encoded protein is CASSSRNQETQYF.

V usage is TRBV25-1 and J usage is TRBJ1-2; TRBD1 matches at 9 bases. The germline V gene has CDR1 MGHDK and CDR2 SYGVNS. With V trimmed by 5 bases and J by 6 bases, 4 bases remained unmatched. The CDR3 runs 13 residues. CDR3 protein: CASSTGGSHGYTF. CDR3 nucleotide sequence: TGTGCCAGCAGTACAGGGGGCAGCCATGGCTACACCTTC.

The CDR3 is CASSRTSGGAGEQFF. The CDR3 nucleotides are TGTGCCAGCTCCCGGACTAGCGGGGGGGCCGGTGAGCAGTTCTTC. V is TRBV18 and J is TRBJ2-1; 15 bases fit TRBD2. This CDR3 spans 15 amino acids. Germline V lookup: CDR1 KGHSH, CDR2 LQKENI. V trimming: 6 bases; J trimming: 9 bases; junction bases outside the gene matches: 6.

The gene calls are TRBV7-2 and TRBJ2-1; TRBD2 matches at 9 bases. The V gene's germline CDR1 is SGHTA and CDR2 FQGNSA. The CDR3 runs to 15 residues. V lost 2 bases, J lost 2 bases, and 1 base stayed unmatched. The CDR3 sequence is CASSLTSGPYNEQFF. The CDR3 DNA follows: TGTGCCAGCAGCTTAACTAGCGGGCCCTACAATGAGCAGTTCTTC.

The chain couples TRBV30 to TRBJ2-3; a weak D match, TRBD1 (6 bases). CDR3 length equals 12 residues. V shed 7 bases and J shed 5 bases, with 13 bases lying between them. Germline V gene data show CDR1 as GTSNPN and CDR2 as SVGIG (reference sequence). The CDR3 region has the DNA TGTGCCTCACAGGGCCCCCAAGATACGCAGTATTTT. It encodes CASQGPQDTQYF.

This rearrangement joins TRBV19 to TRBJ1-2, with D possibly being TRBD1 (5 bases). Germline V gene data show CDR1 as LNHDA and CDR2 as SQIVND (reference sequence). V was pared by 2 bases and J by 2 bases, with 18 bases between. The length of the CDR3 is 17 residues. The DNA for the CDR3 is TGTGCCAGTAGTATAAGTCCAGGGCGATCATCCAACTATGGCTACACCTTC. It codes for CASSISPGRSSNYGYTF.

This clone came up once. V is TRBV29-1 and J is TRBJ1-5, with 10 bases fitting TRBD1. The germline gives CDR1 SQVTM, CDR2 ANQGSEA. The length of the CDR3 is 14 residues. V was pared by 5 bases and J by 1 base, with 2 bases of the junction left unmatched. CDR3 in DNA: TGCAGCGTTAAGGACAGGGGGAGCAATCAGCCCCAGCATTTT. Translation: CSVKDRGSNQPQHF.

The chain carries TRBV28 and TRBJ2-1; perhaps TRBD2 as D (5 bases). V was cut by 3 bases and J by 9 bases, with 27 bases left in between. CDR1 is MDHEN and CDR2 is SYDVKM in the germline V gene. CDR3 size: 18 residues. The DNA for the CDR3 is TGTGCCAGCAGTTTTTCAAGGTTGGCGGACGAGGGTTGGGGTGAGCAGTTCTTC. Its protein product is CASSFSRLADEGWGEQFF. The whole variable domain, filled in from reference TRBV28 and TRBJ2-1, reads DVKVTQSSRYLVKRTGEKVFLECVQDMDHENMFWYRQDPGLGLRLIYFSYDVKMKEKGDIPEGYSVSREKKERFSLILESASTNQTSMYLCASSFSRLADEGWGEQFFGPGTRLTVL.

CDR3 sequence: CASSVVIGDEQFF. CDR3 coding DNA: TGTGCCAGCAGCGTAGTGATCGGGGATGAGCAGTTCTTC. The chain carries TRBV9 and TRBJ2-1; TRBD2 is a possible D gene (5 bases). This CDR3 is built from 13 residues. Trimming removed 0 bases at V and 8 bases at J, with 9 bases between. CDR1 and CDR2 (germline): SGDLS, YYNGEE.

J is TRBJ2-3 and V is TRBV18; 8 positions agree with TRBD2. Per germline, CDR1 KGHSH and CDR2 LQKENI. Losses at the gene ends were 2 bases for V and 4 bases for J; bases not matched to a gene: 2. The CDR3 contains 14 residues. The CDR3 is CASSPVGGADTQYF. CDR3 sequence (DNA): TGTGCCAGCTCACCAGTCGGGGGGGCAGATACGCAGTATTTT.

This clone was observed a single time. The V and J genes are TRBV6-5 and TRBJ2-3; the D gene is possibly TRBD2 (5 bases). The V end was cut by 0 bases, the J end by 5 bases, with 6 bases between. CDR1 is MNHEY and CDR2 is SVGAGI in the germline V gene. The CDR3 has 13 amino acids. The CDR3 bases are TGTGCCAGCAGTTACTCGAGGGAAGATACGCAGTATTTT. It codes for CASSYSREDTQYF.

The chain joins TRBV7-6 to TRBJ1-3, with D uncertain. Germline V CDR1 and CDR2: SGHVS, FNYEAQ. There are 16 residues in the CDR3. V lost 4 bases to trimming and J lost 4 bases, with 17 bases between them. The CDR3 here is CASSSPTLDSGNTIYF. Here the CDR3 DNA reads TGTGCCAGCAGCTCCCCGACCCTCGACTCCGGAAACACCATATATTTT.

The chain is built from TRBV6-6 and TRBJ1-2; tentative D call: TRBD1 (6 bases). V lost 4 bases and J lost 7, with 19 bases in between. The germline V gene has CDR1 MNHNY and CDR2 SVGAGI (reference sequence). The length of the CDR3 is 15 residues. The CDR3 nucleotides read TGTGCCAGCAGTTCCCCGGAAACAGGGCAGGGTGGCTACACCTTC. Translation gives CASSSPETGQGGYTF.

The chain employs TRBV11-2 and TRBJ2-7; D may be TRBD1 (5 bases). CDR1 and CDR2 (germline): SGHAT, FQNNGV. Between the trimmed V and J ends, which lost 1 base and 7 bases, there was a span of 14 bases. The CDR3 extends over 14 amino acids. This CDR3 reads CASSLVKGSGEQYF. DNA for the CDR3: TGTGCCAGCAGCTTAGTGAAGGGGTCTGGTGAGCAGTACTTC. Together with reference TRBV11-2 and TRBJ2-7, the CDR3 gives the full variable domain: EAGVAQSPRYKIIEKRQSVAFWCNPISGHATLYWYQQILGQGPKLLIQFQNNGVVDDSQLPKDRFSAERLKGVDSTLKIQPAKLEDSAVYLCASSLVKGSGEQYFGPGTRLTVT.

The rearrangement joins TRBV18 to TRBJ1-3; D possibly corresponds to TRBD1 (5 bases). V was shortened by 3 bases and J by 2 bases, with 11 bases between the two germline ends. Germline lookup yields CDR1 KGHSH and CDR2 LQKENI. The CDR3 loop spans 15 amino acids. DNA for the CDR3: TGTGCCAGCTCACCTCAGCAGGGCCCTGGAAACACCATATATTTT. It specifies CASSPQQGPGNTIYF.

The CDR3 reads CASMGAMNTEAFF. The CDR3, as DNA: TGTGCCAGCATGGGGGCGATGAACACTGAAGCTTTCTTT. This chain uses TRBV14 with TRBJ1-1, with D possibly matching TRBD1 (6 bases). Germline V gene data show CDR1 as SGHDN and CDR2 as FVKESK. V lost 7 bases and J 0 bases, leaving 9 bases between the germline ends. This CDR3 is 13 amino acids long.